The 17 T cell receptor beta chains presented below share a single source sample, sequenced in a study of PD-L1 blockade in urothelial cancer. Described time point: pretreatment peripheral blood. Produced via immunoSEQ multiplex PCR; TCRdb's table is partial and in-frame only. The sample carries 60,000 to 75,000 clones, around 83% recorded once. Sequencing was performed on PBMCs, taken around atezolizumab (anti-PD-L1) treatment. Receptor source: a woman in her seventies with urothelial cancer.

The chain employs TRBV18 and TRBJ1-2; D gene ambiguous. The CDR3 loop spans 11 amino acids. Germline CDR1 is KGHSH and CDR2 is LQKENI. The germline V and J ends were trimmed by 2 bases and 7 bases, with 5 bases remaining between them. CDR3 sequence (DNA): TGTGCCAGCTCACCAGGGAGTGGCTACACCTTC. As protein: CASSPGSGYTF.

The chain uses TRBV5-1 and TRBJ2-7; 14 nucleotides line up with TRBD2. V lost 0 bases, J lost 1 base, and 3 bases stayed unmatched. The CDR3 runs 17 residues. CDR1 and CDR2 (germline): SGHRS, YFSETQ. This CDR3 is CASSLGLAGGRSYEQYF. Written as DNA, the CDR3 is TGCGCCAGCAGCTTGGGACTAGCGGGAGGGCGGTCCTACGAGCAGTACTTC.

The genes are TRBV5-5 and TRBJ2-1; the match to TRBD2 covers 9 bases. This CDR3 is built from 15 residues. Trimming at V came to 3 bases and at J to 8 bases, leaving 9 bases not matched to a gene. Germline V CDR1 and CDR2: SGHKS, YYEKEE (reference sequence). The CDR3 region is CASSSSGGRGDEQFF. The CDR3 DNA reads TGTGCCAGCAGCTCGAGCGGGGGGCGGGGGGATGAGCAGTTCTTC.

This rearrangement joins TRBV5-4 to TRBJ2-1; 11 positions match TRBD2. Per germline, CDR1 SGHNT and CDR2 YYREEE (reference sequence). The CDR3 spans 14 residues. J gave up 8 bases and V 1 base, and 2 bases lay outside the gene matches. In DNA form, the CDR3 reads TGTGCCAGCAGCTTGACTAGCGGGAGCGATGAGCAGTTCTTC. This translates into CASSLTSGSDEQFF.

This chain connects TRBV29-1 to TRBJ1-2, with D perhaps matching TRBD1 (5 bases). Germline V gene data show CDR1 as SQVTM and CDR2 as ANQGSEA. V was clipped by 3 bases and J by 8 bases, with 13 bases between them. There are 12 residues in the CDR3. CDR3 region: CSVDRGEGGYTF. In DNA, the CDR3 is TGCAGCGTTGATCGTGGGGAGGGGGGCTACACCTTC.

The genes are TRBV19 and TRBJ2-3; 16 bases fit TRBD2. There are 14 residues in the CDR3. Germline V gene lookup returns CDR1 LNHDA and CDR2 SQIVND (reference sequence). V lost 4 bases, J lost 12 bases, and 4 bases stayed unmatched. The CDR3 reads CASSTGTSGGAQYF. CDR3 DNA: TGTGCCAGTAGTACCGGGACTAGCGGGGGGGCTCAGTATTTT.

The rearrangement uses TRBV20-1 and TRBJ2-1; weak D call: TRBD2 (6 bases). The V gene's germline CDR1 is DFQATT and CDR2 SNEGSKA (reference sequence). There are 11 residues in the CDR3. V dropped 3 bases and J dropped 7 bases, with 7 bases sitting between them. CDR3 DNA sequence: TGCAGTGCTAGCGGGAGTAATGAGCAGTTCTTC. Translated, it gives CSASGSNEQFF.

The chain is built from TRBV18 and TRBJ2-7, with D unclear. Germline V CDR1 and CDR2: KGHSH, LQKENI. This CDR3 region has 12 residues. V lost 5 bases to trimming and J lost 1 base, with 6 bases between them. CDR3 in DNA: TGTGCCAGCTCATTATCTTCCTACGAGCAGTACTTC. Its translation: CASSLSSYEQYF.

This clone has only a few counts. V is TRBV6-5 and J is TRBJ2-2; 9 bases map to TRBD1. CDR1 MNHEY and CDR2 SVGAGI come from the germline V gene. V gave up 7 bases and J gave up 5 bases; unmatched junction bases: 8. The CDR3 contains 15 residues. This CDR3 reads CASNRDRVETGELFF. CDR3 in DNA: TGTGCCAGCAACCGGGACAGGGTGGAAACCGGGGAGCTGTTTTTT.

The rearrangement links TRBV30 to TRBJ1-2; 9 bases line up with TRBD1. This CDR3 spans 15 amino acids. V lost 2 bases and J lost 6; bases outside the gene matches: 10. Germline V gene data show CDR1 as GTSNPN and CDR2 as SVGIG (reference sequence). Here the CDR3 reads CAWSRSDRGVNGYTF. The CDR3 DNA is TGTGCCTGGAGTCGTTCAGACAGGGGGGTGAATGGCTACACCTTC.

The chain links TRBV11-3 to TRBJ2-3; 7 bases agree with TRBD1. This CDR3 has 15 residues. V was pared by 5 bases and J by 0 bases, with 5 bases of the junction left unmatched. CDR1 is SGHNT, CDR2 YENEEA, per germline. The CDR3 DNA reads TGTGCCAGCAGCGTAGGGACAGCTAGCACAGATACGCAGTATTTT. It translates to CASSVGTASTDTQYF.

The chain recombines TRBV28 with TRBJ2-2; TRBD2 might be the D (6 bases). Germline-derived CDR1 and CDR2 are MDHEN and SYDVKM. The CDR3 loop spans 15 amino acids. Trimming removed 5 bases from V and 1 base from J, with 11 bases in between. The CDR3 reads CASSMVRENTGELFF. The DNA for the CDR3 is TGTGCCAGCAGTATGGTGCGGGAGAACACCGGGGAGCTGTTTTTT.

The chain recombines TRBV10-1 with TRBJ2-2; 12 bases map to TRBD1. Germline V lookup: CDR1 WNHNN, CDR2 SYGVQD (reference sequence). The CDR3 covers 15 residues. The J segment lost 8 bases and the V segment lost 6 bases, leaving 7 bases of the junction unmatched. The CDR3 sequence: CASSPGQGARGELFF. Here the CDR3 DNA reads TGCGCCAGCAGCCCGGGACAGGGGGCAAGGGGGGAGCTGTTTTTT.

This chain links TRBV7-2 with TRBJ2-3; 11 bases line up with TRBD2. Germline trimming cut 3 bases from V and 2 bases from J; bases unmatched to any gene: 1. Germline V lookup: CDR1 SGHTA, CDR2 FQGNSA. The CDR3 has 15 residues. The CDR3 sequence is CASSFSGGATDTQYF. DNA of the CDR3: TGTGCCAGCAGCTTTAGCGGGGGGGCCACAGATACGCAGTATTTT.

V gene TRBV5-4 combines with J gene TRBJ2-7, with D perhaps TRBD1 (6 bases). Trimming took off 4 bases at V and 1 base at J, with 15 bases between the two ends. Germline V gene data show CDR1 as SGHNT and CDR2 as YYREEE (reference sequence). This CDR3 spans 15 amino acids. CDR3 amino acids: CASSLAYRDSYEQYF. The DNA for the CDR3 is TGTGCCAGCAGCCTGGCTTACAGGGATTCCTACGAGCAGTACTTC.

The chain joins TRBV7-9 to TRBJ2-1; 13 bases line up with TRBD2. Trimming took 5 bases from V and 7 from J; bases not matched to a gene: 5. CDR1 and CDR2 from the germline V gene are SEHNR and FQNEAQ (reference sequence). This CDR3 is 15 amino acids long. CDR3 DNA sequence: TGTGCCAGCAGCCGACCGGGACTAGCGGGAAATGAGCAGTTCTTC. Translating it yields CASSRPGLAGNEQFF.

This clone was counted a single time. The gene calls are TRBV9 and TRBJ2-1; 8 bases line up with TRBD2. The CDR3 consists of 15 residues. V lost 2 bases to trimming and J lost 3 bases; unmatched junction nucleotides: 4. Germline loops: CDR1 SGDLS, CDR2 YYNGEE. The CDR3 loop is CASSVTSVNYNEQFF. In nucleotides, the CDR3 is TGTGCCAGCAGCGTGACTAGCGTCAACTACAATGAGCAGTTCTTC.